These T cell receptor beta chains were read from a single sample in a study of PD-1 blockade in classical Hodgkin lymphoma. Profiling relied on immunoSEQ multiplex PCR, and the TCRdb table lists in-frame clones only, not all of them. The sample includes under 25,000 clones, about four fifths of them seen just once. The sequences come from peripheral blood mononuclear cells (PBMCs), collected before the fourth cycle of nivolumab. Every receptor here comes from a human donor with classical Hodgkin lymphoma. Each CDR3 is given with its conserved first and last residue. Fields, in order: D gene, V gene, J gene, clone size, CDR3 DNA, CDR3 protein. The D gene is left open where the match is weak. A clone size is listed for some rows: how often the clone was seen (once, few, many), or a class if it is expanded.

d_call: TRBD2; v_call: TRBV18; j_call: TRBJ2-7; clone_size: .; cdr3_nt: TGTGCCAGCTCACCAATAAGCGGGAGTATGTCCTACGAGCAGTACTTC; cdr3_aa: CASSPISGSMSYEQYF
d_call: .; v_call: TRBV5-4; j_call: TRBJ2-7; clone_size: .; cdr3_nt: TGTGCCAGCAGCGTACCAGGACGTACGAGCTCCTACGAGCAGTACTTC; cdr3_aa: CASSVPGRTSSYEQYF
d_call: TRBD2; v_call: TRBV11-3; j_call: TRBJ2-3; clone_size: .; cdr3_nt: TGTGCCAGCAGCCGGGGGGGTAGCACAGATACGCAGTATTTT; cdr3_aa: CASSRGGSTDTQYF
d_call: .; v_call: TRBV2; j_call: TRBJ1-6; clone_size: .; cdr3_nt: TGTGCCAGCAGTGCTGCAGCCCGGGAGTTAAGTTCACCCCTCCACTTT; cdr3_aa: CASSAAARELSSPLHF
d_call: .; v_call: TRBV7-3; j_call: TRBJ2-7; clone_size: .; cdr3_nt: TGTGCCAGCAGCTTAGGCGCTTCCTACGAGCAGTACTTC; cdr3_aa: CASSLGASYEQYF
d_call: TRBD1; v_call: TRBV2; j_call: TRBJ2-5; clone_size: .; cdr3_nt: TGTGCCAGCAGTGTCGGGACAGGGGGAGGGGGAGAGACCCAGTACTTC; cdr3_aa: CASSVGTGGGGETQYF
d_call: .; v_call: TRBV27; j_call: TRBJ1-1; clone_size: many; cdr3_nt: TGTGCCAGCAGTCGGGCGGGGTGGGAGACTGAAGCTTTCTTT; cdr3_aa: CASSRAGWETEAFF
d_call: TRBD2; v_call: TRBV4-1; j_call: TRBJ2-5; clone_size: .; cdr3_nt: TGCGCCAGCAGCCAAGTTGTACCTAGCGGGGGCCAAGAGACCCAGTACTTC; cdr3_aa: CASSQVVPSGGQETQYF
d_call: .; v_call: TRBV5-4; j_call: TRBJ2-1; clone_size: .; cdr3_nt: TGTGCCAGCAGCCCATCCGAGGTGTCGGCGGGCCATAATGAGCAGTTCTTC; cdr3_aa: CASSPSEVSAGHNEQFF
d_call: .; v_call: TRBV7-2; j_call: TRBJ1-2; clone_size: .; cdr3_nt: TGTGCCAGCAGCCCCCGGCCAGGGGACTATGGCTACACCTTC; cdr3_aa: CASSPRPGDYGYTF
d_call: .; v_call: TRBV23-1; j_call: TRBJ2-4; clone_size: .; cdr3_nt: TGCGCCAGCAGTCAAAGGGGACCCCTCACTAAAGGCAAAAACATTCAGTACTTC; cdr3_aa: CASSQRGPLTKGKNIQYF
d_call: .; v_call: TRBV11-2; j_call: TRBJ2-7; clone_size: .; cdr3_nt: TGTGCCAGCAGCTTTAATCCACAGGGCGAGCAGTACTTC; cdr3_aa: CASSFNPQGEQYF
d_call: TRBD2; v_call: TRBV4-1; j_call: TRBJ2-1; clone_size: .; cdr3_nt: TGCGCCAGCAGCCAAAGACTAGCGGGGGGCGTGGATGAGCAGTTCTTC; cdr3_aa: CASSQRLAGGVDEQFF
d_call: .; v_call: TRBV7-7; j_call: TRBJ2-1; clone_size: .; cdr3_nt: TGTGCTAGCAGCTCCGGGGCTCACAATGAGCAGTTCTTC; cdr3_aa: CASSSGAHNEQFF
d_call: TRBD1; v_call: TRBV5-1; j_call: TRBJ2-7; clone_size: .; cdr3_nt: TGCGCCAGCAGCTTGGCAATGGGACAGTTAACCTACGAGCAGTACTTC; cdr3_aa: CASSLAMGQLTYEQYF
d_call: TRBD2; v_call: TRBV7-9; j_call: TRBJ2-1; clone_size: medium-sized; cdr3_nt: TGTGCCAGCAGCCATGTGGCGGGGGGGTGGAATGAGCAGTTCTTC; cdr3_aa: CASSHVAGGWNEQFF
d_call: .; v_call: TRBV9; j_call: TRBJ1-1; clone_size: .; cdr3_nt: TGTGCCAGCAGCCCAAGGACAGAGAACCAGAACACTGAAGCTTTCTTT; cdr3_aa: CASSPRTENQNTEAFF
d_call: TRBD1; v_call: TRBV5-1; j_call: TRBJ1-5; clone_size: once; cdr3_nt: TGCGCCAGCAGCTTAGGGACAGGGGGTGATCAGCCCCAGCATTTT; cdr3_aa: CASSLGTGGDQPQHF
d_call: TRBD1; v_call: TRBV9; j_call: TRBJ1-5; clone_size: .; cdr3_nt: TGTGCCAGCAGCGTAGCTGGGACAGGGGAATCCAATAGCAATCAGCCCCAGCATTTT; cdr3_aa: CASSVAGTGESNSNQPQHF
d_call: .; v_call: TRBV11-2; j_call: TRBJ2-3; clone_size: .; cdr3_nt: TGTGCCAGCAGCTTACAGGGCTCGGCGGATACGCAGTATTTT; cdr3_aa: CASSLQGSADTQYF
d_call: .; v_call: TRBV10-1; j_call: TRBJ1-5; clone_size: .; cdr3_nt: TGCGCCAGCAGTACACAAGGAAATCAGCCCCAGCATTTT; cdr3_aa: CASSTQGNQPQHF
d_call: TRBD1; v_call: TRBV6-5; j_call: TRBJ1-2; clone_size: large; cdr3_nt: TGTGCCAGCAGGGAAGGGACAGGGGGCGGCTACACCTTC; cdr3_aa: CASREGTGGGYTF
d_call: TRBD1; v_call: TRBV30; j_call: TRBJ1-4; clone_size: .; cdr3_nt: TGTGCCTGGAGTGTGGGGACAGCCAGTAATGAAAAACTGTTTTTT; cdr3_aa: CAWSVGTASNEKLFF
d_call: .; v_call: TRBV7-8; j_call: TRBJ1-1; clone_size: few; cdr3_nt: TGTGCCAGCAGCTTAGGGGCGAACACTGAAGCTTTCTTT; cdr3_aa: CASSLGANTEAFF
d_call: TRBD1; v_call: TRBV7-8; j_call: TRBJ2-2; clone_size: .; cdr3_nt: TGTGCCAGCAGCTTAGACGGTATTGGGACAGCGAACACCGGGGAGCTGTTTTTT; cdr3_aa: CASSLDGIGTANTGELFF
d_call: .; v_call: TRBV6-6; j_call: TRBJ2-2; clone_size: .; cdr3_nt: TGTGCCAGCAACGGGAGAGTTACCGGGGAGCTGTTTTTT; cdr3_aa: CASNGRVTGELFF